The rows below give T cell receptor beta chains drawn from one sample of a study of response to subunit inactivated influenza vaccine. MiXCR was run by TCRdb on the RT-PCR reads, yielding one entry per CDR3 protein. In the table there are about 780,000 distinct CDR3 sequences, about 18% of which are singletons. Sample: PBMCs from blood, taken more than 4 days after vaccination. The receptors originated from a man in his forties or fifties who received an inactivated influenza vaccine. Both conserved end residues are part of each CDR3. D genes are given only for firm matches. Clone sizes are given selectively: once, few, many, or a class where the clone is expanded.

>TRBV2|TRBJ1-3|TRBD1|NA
TGTGCCAGCAGTACGGACAGGGGAGGAAACACCATATATTTT
CASSTDRGGNTIYF
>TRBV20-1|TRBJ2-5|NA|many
TGCAGTGCTGCGCGGACGGACTTTGTGACCCAGTACTTC
CSAARTDFVTQYF
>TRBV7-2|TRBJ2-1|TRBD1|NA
TGTGCCAGCAGCCCCGGGACAGAGCGGAGGCTCTTC
CASSPGTERRLF
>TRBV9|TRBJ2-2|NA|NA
TGTGCCAGCAGTGAAGCAGACTCGAACACCGGGGAGCTGTTTTTT
CASSEADSNTGELFF
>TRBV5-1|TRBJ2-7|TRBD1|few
TGCGCCAGCAGCTTAGCGGACAGGGGGGCCTACGAGCAGTACTTC
CASSLADRGAYEQYF
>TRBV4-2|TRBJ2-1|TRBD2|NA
TGTGCCAGCAGCCTTCCCCGACTAGCGGGTGCGGATGAGCAGTTCTTC
CASSLPRLAGADEQFF
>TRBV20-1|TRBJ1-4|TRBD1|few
TGCAGTGCTACCCGACAGGGGTCTTATGAAAAACTGTTTTTT
CSATRQGSYEKLFF
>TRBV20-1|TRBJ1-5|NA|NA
TGCAGTGCTAGAGATAACGGCAGACACCCTACTCCCCAGCATTTT
CSARDNGRHPTPQHF
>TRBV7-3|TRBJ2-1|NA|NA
TGTGCCAGCAGCTTATACGGGAGTTTCAATGAGCAGTTCTTC
CASSLYGSFNEQFF
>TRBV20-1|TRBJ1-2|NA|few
TGCAGTGCCAGGGACACCCTCTATGGCTACACCTTC
CSARDTLYGYTF
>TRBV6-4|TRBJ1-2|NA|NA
TGTGCCAGCAGTGAGGGACCCTCCTATGGCTACACCTTC
CASSEGPSYGYTF
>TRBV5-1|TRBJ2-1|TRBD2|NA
TGCGCCAGCAGCGGACTAGCGGGAGGCGTGGGGAATGAGCAGTTCTTC
CASSGLAGGVGNEQFF
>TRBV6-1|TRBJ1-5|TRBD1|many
TGTGCCAGCAGGCGGGGACAGAGCAATCAGCCCCAGCATTTT
CASRRGQSNQPQHF
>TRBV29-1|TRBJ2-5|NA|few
TGCAGCGGGGGTTTTGGGGGGCAAGAGACCCAGTACTTC
CSGGFGGQETQYF
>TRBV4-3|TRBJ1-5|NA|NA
TGCGCCAGCAGCCAAGCTTTTTTTATTAGCAATCAGCCCCAGCATTTT
CASSQAFFISNQPQHF
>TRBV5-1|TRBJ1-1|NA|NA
TGCGCCAGCAGCTATATGACAGCGAACACTGAAGCTTTCTTT
CASSYMTANTEAFF
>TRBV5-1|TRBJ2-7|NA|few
TGCGCCAGCAGCGCCGCGGCCGGGACCCCCTACGAGCAGTACTTC
CASSAAAGTPYEQYF
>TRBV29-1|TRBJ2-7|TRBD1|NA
TGCAGCGTGAAGACCGGGACAGGGTCCTACGAGCAGTACTTC
CSVKTGTGSYEQYF
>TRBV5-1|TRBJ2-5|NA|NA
TGCGCCAGCAGCTCCGTGGACTCTTCTGGGACCCAGTACTTC
CASSSVDSSGTQYF
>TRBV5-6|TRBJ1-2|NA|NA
TGTGCCAGCAGCTTCGGTAGGGCGCGGGGATCCTATGGCTACACCTTC
CASSFGRARGSYGYTF
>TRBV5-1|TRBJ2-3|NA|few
TGCGCCAGCAGCCCAACCCACAGTTCTACTAGCCGGTTCGATACGCAGTATTTT
CASSPTHSSTSRFDTQYF
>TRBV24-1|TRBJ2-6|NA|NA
TGTGCCACCATGAGGGGTTTGCCTAGCTCTGGGGCCAACGTCCTGACTTTC
CATMRGLPSSGANVLTF
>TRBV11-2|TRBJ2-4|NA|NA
TGTGCCAGCAGCCCTCGGGCTACTCGGAACATTCAGTACTTC
CASSPRATRNIQYF
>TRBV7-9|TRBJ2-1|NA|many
TGTGCCAGCAGCTGGGGGAGCTCCTACAATGAGCAGTTCTTC
CASSWGSSYNEQFF
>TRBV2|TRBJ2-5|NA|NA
TGTGCCAGCAGTGATCTGGCAGGGCCAGAGACCCAGTACTTC
CASSDLAGPETQYF
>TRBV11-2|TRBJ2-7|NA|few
TGTGCCAGCAGCAAAGGGGGGTTGGGGTACGAGCAGTACTTC
CASSKGGLGYEQYF
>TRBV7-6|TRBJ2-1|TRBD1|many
TGTGCCAGCAGCCCTACAGGGGGGGAGCAGTTCTTC
CASSPTGGEQFF
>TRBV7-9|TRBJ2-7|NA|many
TGTGCCAGCAGAGCGGACGGGCTGTTCGAGCAGTACTTC
CASRADGLFEQYF
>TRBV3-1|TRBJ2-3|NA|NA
TGTGCCAGCAGCCTTGCGGGACAGCAAATTTATGGCACAGATACGCAGTATTTT
CASSLAGQQIYGTDTQYF
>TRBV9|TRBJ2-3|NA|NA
TGTGCCAGCAGCGTAGGCGGGGCGGGGAGCGATACGCAGTATTTC
CASSVGGAGSDTQYF
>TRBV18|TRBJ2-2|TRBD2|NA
TGTGCCAGCTCACCACGGCCTAGCGGAACCTATCGACCGAACACCGGGGAGCTGTTTTTT
CASSPRPSGTYRPNTGELFF
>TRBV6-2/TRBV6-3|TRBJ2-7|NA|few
TGTGCCAGCAGTACCAACAGGAACCCCTACGAGCAGTACTTC
CASSTNRNPYEQYF
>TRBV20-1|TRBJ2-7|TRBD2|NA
TGCAGTGCTAGAGTGGACGGGGGGGCCATATACGAGCAGTACTTC
CSARVDGGAIYEQYF
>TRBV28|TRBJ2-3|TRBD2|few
TGTGCCAGCAGTTGGGAGGCGGGGGGCGCCGAAGATACGCAGTATTTT
CASSWEAGGAEDTQYF
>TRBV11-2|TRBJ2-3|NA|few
TGTGCCAGCAGCCTGGGAAGATTCAGCACAGATACGCAGTATTTT
CASSLGRFSTDTQYF
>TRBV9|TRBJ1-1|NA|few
TGTGCCAGCAGCGCCGCCCTAGCGAGCGGGAACACTGAAGCTTTCTTT
CASSAALASGNTEAFF
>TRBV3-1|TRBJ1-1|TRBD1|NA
TGTGCCAGCAGCCTCGGTTCAGGGGGGGCTTTCTTT
CASSLGSGGAFF
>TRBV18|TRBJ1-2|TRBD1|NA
TGTGCCAGCTCCGAGGGACAGGGACGGGACTATGGCTACACCTTC
CASSEGQGRDYGYTF
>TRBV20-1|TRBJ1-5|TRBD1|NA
TGCAGTGCAACTACAGGGGGAGGGCATCAGCCCCAGCATTTT
CSATTGGGHQPQHF
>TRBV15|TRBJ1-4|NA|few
TGTGCCACCAGCAGAGTTGCCATGTTTAATGAAAAACTGTTTTTT
CATSRVAMFNEKLFF
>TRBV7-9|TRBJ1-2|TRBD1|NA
TGTGCCAGCAGCTTGAGGGACAGCGACAACATCTATGGCTACACCTTC
CASSLRDSDNIYGYTF
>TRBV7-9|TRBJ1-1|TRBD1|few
TGTGCCAGCACCCGTGACAGGGGGCAGGTTACTGAAGCTTTCTTT
CASTRDRGQVTEAFF
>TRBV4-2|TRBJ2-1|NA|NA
TGTGCCAGCAACGGGGCTAGTAATGAGCAGTTCTTC
CASNGASNEQFF
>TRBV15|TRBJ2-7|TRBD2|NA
TGTGCCACCAGACATCAGCTAACGGGAGGGCCGTACGAGCAGTACTTC
CATRHQLTGGPYEQYF
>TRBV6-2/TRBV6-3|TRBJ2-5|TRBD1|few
TGTGCCAGCAGTTACTGGGCAGGGGGCGATGAGACCCAGTACTTC
CASSYWAGGDETQYF
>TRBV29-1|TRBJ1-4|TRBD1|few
TGCAGCGTTAGAACAGGGGATAATGAAAAACTGTTTTTT
CSVRTGDNEKLFF
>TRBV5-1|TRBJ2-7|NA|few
TGCGCCAGCAGCCCTGGGGCTCGCCGAGTCGAGCAGTACTTC
CASSPGARRVEQYF
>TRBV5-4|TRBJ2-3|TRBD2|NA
TGTGCCAGCAGCTCTAGCGGGAGGAACACAGATACGCAGTATTTT
CASSSSGRNTDTQYF
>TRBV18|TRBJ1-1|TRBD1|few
TGTGCCAGCTCACCATCCCTACAGGGGAAGTACACTGAAGCTTTCTTT
CASSPSLQGKYTEAFF
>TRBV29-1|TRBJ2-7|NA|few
TGCAGCGTTGAAGACAGGGCTAGCGACAAAAGGAGCTCCTACGAGCAGTACTTC
CSVEDRASDKRSSYEQYF
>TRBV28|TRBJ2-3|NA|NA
TGTGCCAGCAGCACGGACACCACAGATACGCAGTATTTT
CASSTDTTDTQYF